This T cell receptor beta chain is drawn from a study of OX40 agonist ivuxolimab in advanced cancers. General notes on the study: The costimulatory receptor OX40 (CD134) was targeted by ivuxolimab, a fully human IgG2 agonistic monoclonal antibody. Intravenous ivuxolimab was administered to patients every 2 weeks at six dose levels: 0.01, 0.1, 0.3, 1.5, 3 and 10 mg/kg. Among the approximately 54 dose-escalation patients, about 19 had hepatocellular carcinoma, around 15 melanoma, 9 renal cell carcinoma and 9 head and neck cancer. The dose-escalation cohort was around 84% male with a mean age of approximately 59 years, ranging from about 20 to 80. Prior anti-PD-1, anti-PD-L1 or anti-CTLA-4 therapy was permitted, and about 40% of dose-escalation patients had received checkpoint inhibitors. Partial responses were achieved by three dose-escalation patients, of whom one had hepatocellular carcinoma and two had cutaneous melanoma. The point of sequencing TCRbeta in the periphery was to test whether ivuxolimab changed TCR sequence diversity and drove clonal T-cell expansion. The paper covers the monotherapy dose-escalation part of the phase I ivuxolimab trial, which included N of about 50 patients. Overall study outcomes, separate from this receptor: Low levels of normalized T-cell clonal expansion were also shown by some nonresponding patients. At doses of 0.1 to 3.0 mg/kg, clonal expansion of both CD4+ and CD8+ T cells in blood was seen between baseline and week 6. Which antigens the clonally expanded peripheral T cells were specific for was not determined. On average, CD8+ T cells showed more expanded clones than CD4+ T cells after ivuxolimab. In the 0.1-3.0 mg/kg groups, partial responders had among the lowest normalized peripheral clonal expansion, particularly in CD8+ T cells.

Worth noting for this clone: Its antigen is unknown. Qualities for individual bases were not recorded, and no much larger clone is one base off.

To sequence the TCRbeta CDR3 region, genomic DNA was isolated from the sorted cells. TCRbeta CDR3 regions were sequenced using the immunoSEQ Assay. TCRdb obtained this table from immuneACCESS and retained in-frame rearrangements with V and J assigned. These tables miss some clones; where compared with another copy, unresolved V genes account for less than half of the shortfall, and the remainder is unexplained. The sample table contains tens of thousands of clones; only one count was recorded for around 84% of them. Clones ranked in the top ten supply under 25% of the sample. Patients with a history of autoimmune disease or receiving systemic immunosuppression were excluded from the trial. Peripheral blood for TCR sequencing was collected from all dose cohorts at baseline, on cycle 4 day 1, and on cycle 7 day 1. Samples were obtained from an open-label, multicenter, first-in-human phase I dose-escalation trial of ivuxolimab. Adults with locally advanced or metastatic head and neck squamous cell, hepatocellular, melanoma or renal cell carcinoma were enrolled in the trial. CD4+ and CD8+ T cells were sorted separately from peripheral blood before TCR sequencing.

From its cysteine to its phenylalanine, the CDR3 spans 13 amino acids. Just CDR3 DNA is preserved here, 39 bases in frame from base 1. The germline V gene encodes CDR1 MNHEY and CDR2 SMNVEV (reference sequence). The junction shows trimming of 2 bases on V and 4 bases on J, plus 7 bases between the germline ends. Recombination joined TRBV27 with TRBJ2-3; the D gene assignment is ambiguous. The sequencing used CD4+ or CD8+ T cells sorted from blood, collected in a trial of the OX40 agonist ivuxolimab. The clonotype was recovered from an adult with an advanced solid tumor such as melanoma, head and neck, liver or kidney cancer. At the DNA level, the sequence is TGTGCCAGCAGTTTAACGGGCGCAGATACGCAGTATTTT. It codes for CASSLTGADTQYF.